A selection of T cell receptor beta chains follows, all from one sample in a study of T cells after yellow fever vaccination. One entry per CDR3 protein, called by TCRdb with MiXCR from the 5' RACE reads. Here the sample spans approximately 550,000 distinct CDR3 sequences, roughly 19% being singletons. The material was PBMCs, obtained 15 days after the yellow fever booster vaccination. Receptors originate from a man aged 25 to 40 who received the YFV17D yellow fever vaccine. CDR3s include the opening cysteine and the closing phenylalanine or tryptophan. D genes are given only for firm matches. Part of the rows lack a size; the others show once, few, many or a class for expanded clones.

CDR3nt: TGTGCCAGCCATCCCGCTCCCGGGAGAGGGGCGTACGAGCAGTACTTC
CDR3aa: CASHPAPGRGAYEQYF
len: 16
v_gene: TRBV28
abundance: -
j_gene: TRBJ2-7
d_gene: -

CDR3nt: TGTGCCAGCTCCCTTGGGGGACTAGCGGACATTTATACGCAGTATTTT
CDR3aa: CASSLGGLADIYTQYF
len: 16
v_gene: TRBV12-3/TRBV12-4
abundance: -
j_gene: TRBJ2-3
d_gene: TRBD2

CDR3nt: TGTGCCAGCAGCTTAAGAGGGCACGGGGAGCTGTTTTTT
CDR3aa: CASSLRGHGELFF
len: 13
v_gene: TRBV7-9
abundance: -
j_gene: TRBJ2-2
d_gene: -

CDR3nt: TGCGCCAGCACCCCTAGCGGGAGGGCCGATACGCAGTATTTT
CDR3aa: CASTPSGRADTQYF
len: 14
v_gene: TRBV5-1
abundance: few
j_gene: TRBJ2-3
d_gene: TRBD2

CDR3nt: TGCGCCAGCAGCTTGGACAGCCCGATTCGAGAGACCCAGTACTTC
CDR3aa: CASSLDSPIRETQYF
len: 15
v_gene: TRBV5-1
abundance: few
j_gene: TRBJ2-5
d_gene: -

CDR3nt: TGTGCCAGCAGTTTATTGGGGAGCTCCACAGATACGCAGTATTTT
CDR3aa: CASSLLGSSTDTQYF
len: 15
v_gene: TRBV27
abundance: -
j_gene: TRBJ2-3
d_gene: -

CDR3nt: TGTGCCACCAGCAGAGAGGTCGGGGTGGAGGGGGGGTTTGGCAATCAGCCCCAGCATTTT
CDR3aa: CATSREVGVEGGFGNQPQHF
len: 20
v_gene: TRBV15
abundance: many
j_gene: TRBJ1-5
d_gene: -

CDR3nt: TGCGCCAGCAGCCTTAGACAGTACTTACACAATGAGCAGTTCTTC
CDR3aa: CASSLRQYLHNEQFF
len: 15
v_gene: TRBV5-1
abundance: few
j_gene: TRBJ2-1
d_gene: -

CDR3nt: TGCGCCAGCAGCTTTTCTTTCGCCGGGGACCCCTCTGGGGCCAACGTCCTGACTTTC
CDR3aa: CASSFSFAGDPSGANVLTF
len: 19
v_gene: TRBV5-1
abundance: few
j_gene: TRBJ2-6
d_gene: -

CDR3nt: TGCGCCAGCAGCCAAGAATACAGCCCATTGAACACTGAAGCTTTCTTT
CDR3aa: CASSQEYSPLNTEAFF
len: 16
v_gene: TRBV4-3
abundance: few
j_gene: TRBJ1-1
d_gene: -

CDR3nt: TGCGCCAGCAGCTTACCGGATAATGAGCAGTTCTTC
CDR3aa: CASSLPDNEQFF
len: 12
v_gene: TRBV5-1
abundance: many
j_gene: TRBJ2-1
d_gene: -

CDR3nt: TGCGCCAGCAGCCAAGATTCTAGCGGGAGAGGGAATGAGCAGTTCTTC
CDR3aa: CASSQDSSGRGNEQFF
len: 16
v_gene: TRBV4-3
abundance: -
j_gene: TRBJ2-1
d_gene: TRBD2

CDR3nt: TGTGCCAGCAGTTACCAAAAGAGCGGGGGGGGTACCTACGAGCAGTACTTC
CDR3aa: CASSYQKSGGGTYEQYF
len: 17
v_gene: TRBV6-5
abundance: -
j_gene: TRBJ2-7
d_gene: TRBD2

CDR3nt: TGCAGTGCTAGTGAAGGGGCGGGAGATACGCAGTATTTT
CDR3aa: CSASEGAGDTQYF
len: 13
v_gene: TRBV20-1
abundance: -
j_gene: TRBJ2-3
d_gene: -

CDR3nt: TGCAGCGTTGGAGGTAGCGGGCTCTACAATGAGCAGTTCTTC
CDR3aa: CSVGGSGLYNEQFF
len: 14
v_gene: TRBV29-1
abundance: -
j_gene: TRBJ2-1
d_gene: TRBD2

CDR3nt: TGTGCCAGCAGCTGGTCCCTAGCGGCCGGGGAGCTGTTTTTT
CDR3aa: CASSWSLAAGELFF
len: 14
v_gene: TRBV5-4
abundance: -
j_gene: TRBJ2-2
d_gene: TRBD2

CDR3nt: TGCAGCGCCGGGACGGGGAACACCGGGGAGCTGTTTTTT
CDR3aa: CSAGTGNTGELFF
len: 13
v_gene: TRBV29-1
abundance: few
j_gene: TRBJ2-2
d_gene: -

CDR3nt: TGTGCCAGCAGCTTGACGGTGGCCTACAATGAGCAGTTCTTC
CDR3aa: CASSLTVAYNEQFF
len: 14
v_gene: TRBV5-6
abundance: few
j_gene: TRBJ2-1
d_gene: -